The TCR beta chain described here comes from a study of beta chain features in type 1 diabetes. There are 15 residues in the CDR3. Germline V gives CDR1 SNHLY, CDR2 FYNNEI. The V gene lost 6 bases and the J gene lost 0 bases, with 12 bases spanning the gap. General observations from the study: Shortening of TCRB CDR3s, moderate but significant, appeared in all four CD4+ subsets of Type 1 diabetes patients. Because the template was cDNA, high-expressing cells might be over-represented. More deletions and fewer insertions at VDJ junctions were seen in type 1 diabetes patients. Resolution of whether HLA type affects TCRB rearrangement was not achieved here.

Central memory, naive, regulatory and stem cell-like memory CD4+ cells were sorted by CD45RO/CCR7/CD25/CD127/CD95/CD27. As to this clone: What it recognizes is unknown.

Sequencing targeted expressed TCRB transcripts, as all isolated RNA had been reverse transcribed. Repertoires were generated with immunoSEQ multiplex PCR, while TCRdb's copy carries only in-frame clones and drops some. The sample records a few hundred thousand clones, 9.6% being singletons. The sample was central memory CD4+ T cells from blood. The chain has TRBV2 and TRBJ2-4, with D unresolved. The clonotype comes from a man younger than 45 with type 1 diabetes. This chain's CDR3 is CASSLLGAAKNIQYF. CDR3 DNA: TGTGCCAGCAGCCTCCTAGGAGCAGCCAAAAACATTCAGTACTTC.